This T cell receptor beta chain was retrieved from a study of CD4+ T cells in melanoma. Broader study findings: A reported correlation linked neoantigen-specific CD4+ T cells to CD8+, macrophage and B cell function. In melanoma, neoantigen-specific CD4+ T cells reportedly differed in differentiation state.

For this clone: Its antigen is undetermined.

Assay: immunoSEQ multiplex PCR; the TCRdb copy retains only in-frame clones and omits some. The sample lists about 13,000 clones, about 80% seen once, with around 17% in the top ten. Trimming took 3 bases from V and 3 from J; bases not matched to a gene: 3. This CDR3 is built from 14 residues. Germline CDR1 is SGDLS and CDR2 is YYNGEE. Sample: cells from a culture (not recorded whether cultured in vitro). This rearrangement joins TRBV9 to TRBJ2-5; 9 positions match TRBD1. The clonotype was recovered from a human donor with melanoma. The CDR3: CASSGWDREETQYF. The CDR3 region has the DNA TGTGCCAGCAGCGGATGGGACAGGGAAGAGACCCAGTACTTC.